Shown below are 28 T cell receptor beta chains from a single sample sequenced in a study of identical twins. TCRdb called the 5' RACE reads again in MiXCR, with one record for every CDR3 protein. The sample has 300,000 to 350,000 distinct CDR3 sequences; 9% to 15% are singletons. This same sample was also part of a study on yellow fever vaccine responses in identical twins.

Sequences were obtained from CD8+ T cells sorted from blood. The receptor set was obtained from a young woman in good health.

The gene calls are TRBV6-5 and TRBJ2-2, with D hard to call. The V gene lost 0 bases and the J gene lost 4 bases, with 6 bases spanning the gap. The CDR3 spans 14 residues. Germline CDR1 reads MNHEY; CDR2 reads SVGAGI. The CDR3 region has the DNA TGTGCCAGCAGTTACTCCCAGATCACCGGGGAGCTGTTTTTT. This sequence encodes CASSYSQITGELFF.

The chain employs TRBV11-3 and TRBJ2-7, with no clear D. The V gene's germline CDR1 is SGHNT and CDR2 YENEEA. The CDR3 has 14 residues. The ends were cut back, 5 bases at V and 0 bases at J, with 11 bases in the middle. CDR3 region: CASSPLTYSYEQYF. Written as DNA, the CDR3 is TGTGCCAGCAGCCCTCTGACATACTCCTACGAGCAGTACTTC.

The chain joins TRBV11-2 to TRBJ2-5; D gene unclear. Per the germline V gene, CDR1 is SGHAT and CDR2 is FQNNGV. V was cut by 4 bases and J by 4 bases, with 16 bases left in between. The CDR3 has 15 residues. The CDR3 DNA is TGTGCCAGCAGCTCAACCAAGACCCTAGGAGAGACCCAGTACTTC. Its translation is CASSSTKTLGETQYF.

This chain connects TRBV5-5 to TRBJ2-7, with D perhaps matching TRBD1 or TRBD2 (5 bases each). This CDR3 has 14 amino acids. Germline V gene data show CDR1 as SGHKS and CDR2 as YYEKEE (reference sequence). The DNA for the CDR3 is TGTGCCATCAGCCCGGGGCTGGGCTCCTACGAGCAGTACGTC. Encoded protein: CAISPGLGSYEQYV.

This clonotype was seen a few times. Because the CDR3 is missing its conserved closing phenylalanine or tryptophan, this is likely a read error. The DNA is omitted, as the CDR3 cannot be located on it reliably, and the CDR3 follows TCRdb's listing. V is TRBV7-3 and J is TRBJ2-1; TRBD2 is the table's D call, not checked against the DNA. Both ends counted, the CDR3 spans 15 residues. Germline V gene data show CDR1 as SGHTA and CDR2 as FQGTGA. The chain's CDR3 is CASSPPSRRLAETPT.

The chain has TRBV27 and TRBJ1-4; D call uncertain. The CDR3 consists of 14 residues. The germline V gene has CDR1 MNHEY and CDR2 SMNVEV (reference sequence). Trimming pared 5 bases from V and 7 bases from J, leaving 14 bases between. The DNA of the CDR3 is TGTGCCAGCAGTGACCAACAGTCCGGTGAAAAACTGTTTTTT. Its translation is CASSDQQSGEKLFF.

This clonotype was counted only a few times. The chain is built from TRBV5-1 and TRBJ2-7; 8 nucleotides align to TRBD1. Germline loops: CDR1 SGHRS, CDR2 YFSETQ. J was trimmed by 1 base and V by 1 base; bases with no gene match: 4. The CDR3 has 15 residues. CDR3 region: CASSLNQGASYEQYF. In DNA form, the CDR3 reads TGCGCCAGCAGCTTGAACCAGGGGGCTTCCTACGAGCAGTACTTC.

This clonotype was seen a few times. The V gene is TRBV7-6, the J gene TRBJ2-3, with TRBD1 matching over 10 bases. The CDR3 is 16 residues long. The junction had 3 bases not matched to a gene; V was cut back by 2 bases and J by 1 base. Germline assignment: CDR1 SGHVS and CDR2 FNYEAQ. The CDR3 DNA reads TGTGCCAGCAGCTTATCCGGGACAGGGGGCACAGATACGCAGTATTTT. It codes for CASSLSGTGGTDTQYF.

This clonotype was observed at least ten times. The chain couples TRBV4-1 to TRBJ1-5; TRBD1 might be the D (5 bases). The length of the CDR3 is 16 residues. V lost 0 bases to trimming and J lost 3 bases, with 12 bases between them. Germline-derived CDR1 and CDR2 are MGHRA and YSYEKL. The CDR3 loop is CASSQETTGFNQPQHF. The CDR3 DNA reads TGCGCCAGCAGCCAAGAGACTACAGGATTCAATCAGCCCCAGCATTTT.

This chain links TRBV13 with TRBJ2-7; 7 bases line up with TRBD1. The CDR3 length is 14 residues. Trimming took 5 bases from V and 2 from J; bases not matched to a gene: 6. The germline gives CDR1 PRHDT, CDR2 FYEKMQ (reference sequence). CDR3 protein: CASSQYRGTYEQYF. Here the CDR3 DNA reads TGTGCCAGCAGCCAGTACAGGGGAACCTACGAGCAGTACTTC.

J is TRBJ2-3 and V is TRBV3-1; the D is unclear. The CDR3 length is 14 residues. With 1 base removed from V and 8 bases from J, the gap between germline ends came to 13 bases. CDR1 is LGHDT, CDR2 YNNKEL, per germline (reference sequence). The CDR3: CASSQGIARVTQYF. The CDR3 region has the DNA TGTGCCAGCAGCCAAGGAATAGCCCGGGTTACGCAGTATTTT.

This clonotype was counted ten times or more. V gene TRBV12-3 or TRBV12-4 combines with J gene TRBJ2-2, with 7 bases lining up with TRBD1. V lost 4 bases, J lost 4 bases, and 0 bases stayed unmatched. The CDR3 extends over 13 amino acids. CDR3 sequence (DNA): TGTGCCAGCAGTTCAGGGGGCACCGGGGAGCTGTTTTTT. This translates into CASSSGGTGELFF.

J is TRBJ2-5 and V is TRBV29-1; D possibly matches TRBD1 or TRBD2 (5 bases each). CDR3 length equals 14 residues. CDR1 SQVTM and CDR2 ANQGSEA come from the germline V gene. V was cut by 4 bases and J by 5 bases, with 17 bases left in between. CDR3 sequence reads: CSVGMGTIAETQYF. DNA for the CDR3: TGCAGCGTTGGGATGGGGACCATAGCGGAGACCCAGTACTTC.

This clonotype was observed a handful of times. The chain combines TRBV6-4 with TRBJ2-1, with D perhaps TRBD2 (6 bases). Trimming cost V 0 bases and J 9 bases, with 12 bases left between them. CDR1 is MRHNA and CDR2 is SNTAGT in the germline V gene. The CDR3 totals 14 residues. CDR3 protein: CASSDSGGSGEQFF. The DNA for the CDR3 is TGTGCCAGCAGTGACTCCGGGGGATCGGGTGAGCAGTTCTTC.

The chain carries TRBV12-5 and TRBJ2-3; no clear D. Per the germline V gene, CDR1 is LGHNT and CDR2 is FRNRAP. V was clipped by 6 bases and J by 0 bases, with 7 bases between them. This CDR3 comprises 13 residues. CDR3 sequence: CASGQTSTDTQYF. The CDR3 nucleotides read TGTGCTAGTGGCCAAACTAGCACAGATACGCAGTATTTT. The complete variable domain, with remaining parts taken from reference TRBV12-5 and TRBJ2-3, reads DARVTQTPRHKVTEMGQEVTMRCQPILGHNTVFWYRQTMMQGLELLAYFRNRAPLDDSGMPKDRFSAEMPDATLATLKIQPSEPRDSAVYFCASGQTSTDTQYFGPGTRLTVL.

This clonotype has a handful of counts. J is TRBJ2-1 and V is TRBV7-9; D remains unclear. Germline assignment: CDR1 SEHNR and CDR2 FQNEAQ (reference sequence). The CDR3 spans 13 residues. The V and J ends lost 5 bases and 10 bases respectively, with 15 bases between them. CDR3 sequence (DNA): TGTGCCAGCAGCGATAGTGGATGGGTAGAGCAGTTCTTC. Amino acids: CASSDSGWVEQFF. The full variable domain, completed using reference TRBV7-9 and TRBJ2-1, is DTGVSQNPRHKITKRGQNVTFRCDPISEHNRLYWYRQTLGQGPEFLTYFQNEAQLEKSRLLSDRFSAERPKGSFSTLEIQRTEQGDSAMYLCASSDSGWVEQFFGPGTRLTVL.

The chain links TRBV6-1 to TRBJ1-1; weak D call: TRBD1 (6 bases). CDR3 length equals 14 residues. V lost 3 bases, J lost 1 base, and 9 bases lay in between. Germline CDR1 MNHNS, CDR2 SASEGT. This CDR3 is CASSEDSPNTEAFF. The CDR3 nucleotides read TGTGCCAGCAGTGAGGACAGTCCGAACACTGAAGCTTTCTTT.

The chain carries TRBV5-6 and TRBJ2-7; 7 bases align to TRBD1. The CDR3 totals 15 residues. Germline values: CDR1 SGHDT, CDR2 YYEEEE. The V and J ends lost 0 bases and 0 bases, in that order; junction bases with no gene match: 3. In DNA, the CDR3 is TGTGCCAGCAGCTTGGCCTGGGACAGCTCCTACGAGCAGTACGTC. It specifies CASSLAWDSSYEQYV.

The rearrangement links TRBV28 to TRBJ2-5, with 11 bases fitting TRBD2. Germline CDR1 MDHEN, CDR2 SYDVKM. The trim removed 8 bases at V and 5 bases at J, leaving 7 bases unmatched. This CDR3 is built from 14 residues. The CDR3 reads CASSSGGLAETQYF. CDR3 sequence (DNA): TGTGCCAGCTCTAGCGGGGGGTTGGCGGAGACCCAGTACTTC.

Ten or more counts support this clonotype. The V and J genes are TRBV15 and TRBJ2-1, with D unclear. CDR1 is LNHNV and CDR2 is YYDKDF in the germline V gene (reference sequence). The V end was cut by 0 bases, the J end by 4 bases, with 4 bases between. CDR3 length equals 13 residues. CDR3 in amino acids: CATSRDTYNEQFF. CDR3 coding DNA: TGTGCCACCAGCAGAGACACGTACAATGAGCAGTTCTTC.

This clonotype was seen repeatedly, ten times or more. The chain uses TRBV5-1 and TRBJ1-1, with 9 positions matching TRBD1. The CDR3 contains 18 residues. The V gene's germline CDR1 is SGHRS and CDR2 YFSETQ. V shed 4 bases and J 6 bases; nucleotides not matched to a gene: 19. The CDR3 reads CASSLSGTGFGLGPEAFF. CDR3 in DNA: TGCGCCAGCAGCCTATCCGGGACAGGGTTCGGGTTGGGTCCTGAAGCTTTCTTT.

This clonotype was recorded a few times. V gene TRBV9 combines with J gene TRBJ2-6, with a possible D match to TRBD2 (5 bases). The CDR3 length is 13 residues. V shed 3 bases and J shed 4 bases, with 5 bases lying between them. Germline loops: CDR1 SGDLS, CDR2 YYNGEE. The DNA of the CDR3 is TGTGCCAGCAGCGCGGGGGGGGCCAACGTCCTGACTTTC. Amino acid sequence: CASSAGGANVLTF.

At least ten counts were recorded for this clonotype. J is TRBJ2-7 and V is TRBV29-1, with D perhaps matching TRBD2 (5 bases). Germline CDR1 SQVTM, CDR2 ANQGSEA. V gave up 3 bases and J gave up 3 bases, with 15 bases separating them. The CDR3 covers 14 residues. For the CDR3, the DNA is TGCAGCGTTGAGGTCGAAGATGGGAGCTACGAGCAGTACTTC. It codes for CSVEVEDGSYEQYF.

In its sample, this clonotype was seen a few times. CDR3 in amino acids: CASSVGTSPVYNEQFF. The DNA for the CDR3 is TGTGCCAGCAGCGTAGGTACCTCGCCCGTCTACAATGAGCAGTTCTTC. The rearrangement links TRBV9 to TRBJ2-1, with D hard to call. The CDR3 runs 16 residues. The ends were cut back, 0 bases at V and 3 bases at J, with 13 bases in the middle. CDR1 and CDR2 from the germline V gene are SGDLS and YYNGEE.

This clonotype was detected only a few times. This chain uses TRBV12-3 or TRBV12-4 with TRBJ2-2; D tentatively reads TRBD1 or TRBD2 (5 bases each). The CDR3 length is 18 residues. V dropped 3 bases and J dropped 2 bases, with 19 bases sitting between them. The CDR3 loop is CASSLGELVIRNTGELFF. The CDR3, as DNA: TGTGCCAGCAGTTTGGGGGAGCTGGTAATTAGAAACACCGGGGAGCTGTTTTTT.

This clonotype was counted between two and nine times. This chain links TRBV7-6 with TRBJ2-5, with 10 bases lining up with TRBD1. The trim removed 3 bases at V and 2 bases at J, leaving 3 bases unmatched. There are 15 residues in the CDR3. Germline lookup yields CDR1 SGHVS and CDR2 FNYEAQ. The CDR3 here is CASSFRDRGQETQYF. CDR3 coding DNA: TGTGCCAGCAGCTTCCGGGACAGGGGACAAGAGACCCAGTACTTC.

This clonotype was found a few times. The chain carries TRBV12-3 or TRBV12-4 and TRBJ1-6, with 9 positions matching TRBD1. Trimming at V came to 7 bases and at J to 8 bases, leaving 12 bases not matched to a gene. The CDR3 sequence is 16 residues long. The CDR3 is CASNGDRANFDSPLHF. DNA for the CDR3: TGTGCCAGCAACGGGGACAGGGCAAACTTCGATTCACCCCTCCACTTT.

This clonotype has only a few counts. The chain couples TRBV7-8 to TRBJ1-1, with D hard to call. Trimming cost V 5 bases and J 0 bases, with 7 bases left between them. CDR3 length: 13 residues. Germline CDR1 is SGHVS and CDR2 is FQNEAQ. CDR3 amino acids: CASSPKLNTEAFF. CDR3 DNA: TGTGCCAGCAGCCCCAAGCTGAACACTGAAGCTTTCTTT.